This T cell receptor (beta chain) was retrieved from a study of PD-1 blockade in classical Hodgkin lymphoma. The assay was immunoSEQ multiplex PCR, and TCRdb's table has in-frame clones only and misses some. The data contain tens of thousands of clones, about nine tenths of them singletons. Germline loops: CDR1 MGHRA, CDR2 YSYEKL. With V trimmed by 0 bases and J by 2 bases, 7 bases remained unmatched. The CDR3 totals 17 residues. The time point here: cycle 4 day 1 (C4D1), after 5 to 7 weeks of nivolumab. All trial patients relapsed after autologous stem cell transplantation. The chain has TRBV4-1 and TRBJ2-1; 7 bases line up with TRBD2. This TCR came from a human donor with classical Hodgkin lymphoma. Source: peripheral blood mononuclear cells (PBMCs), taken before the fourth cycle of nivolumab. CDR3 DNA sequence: TGCGCCAGCAGCCAAGATTTTGCTAGCGGAGCCTACAATGAGCAGTTCTTC. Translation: CASSQDFASGAYNEQFF.